A selection of T cell receptor beta chains follows, all from one sample in a study of shared clonotypes between healthy human individuals. Here immunoSEQ multiplex PCR was the method, and the copy in TCRdb shows in-frame clones only, minus some. Among 2 million to 2.5 million clones, approximately 94% were seen once, and the ten largest hold about 0.13%. The sample consisted of naive CD4+ T cells sorted from blood. The source of these receptors is a man younger than 35 in good health. The CDR3 runs from the conserved cysteine through the conserved F or W. D genes are given only for firm matches. Clone sizes are given selectively: once, few, many, or a class where the clone is expanded.

TRBJ1-5 | . | TRBV5-8 | 13 | once | CASSLELNQPQHF | TGTGCCAGCAGCTTGGAGCTGAATCAGCCCCAGCATTTT
TRBJ1-2 | . | TRBV6-5 | 15 | once | CASSRTGSGDYGYTF | TGTGCCAGCAGCCGAACAGGATCCGGAGACTATGGCTACACCTTC
TRBJ1-4 | TRBD1 | TRBV6-5 | 14 | . | CASSPTGWGEKLFF | TGTGCCAGCAGTCCGACAGGGTGGGGTGAAAAACTGTTTTTT
TRBJ1-2 | . | TRBV30 | 14 | . | CAWSVPGGGYGYTF | TGTGCCTGGAGTGTACCCGGGGGAGGGTATGGCTACACCTTC
TRBJ1-4 | TRBD1 | TRBV19 | 15 | . | CASRLSGGPNEKLFF | TGTGCCAGTAGACTATCAGGGGGACCAAATGAAAAACTGTTTTTT
TRBJ2-1 | TRBD2 | TRBV4-3 | 14 | . | CASSRAGDGGEQFF | TGCGCCAGCAGCCGAGCGGGAGATGGTGGTGAGCAGTTCTTC
TRBJ2-7 | . | TRBV5-1 | 13 | once | CASSPSGTYEQYF | TGCGCCAGCAGCCCTTCAGGGACCTACGAGCAGTACTTC
TRBJ2-3 | TRBD1 | TRBV29-1 | 14 | . | CSVVGQPRGDTQYF | TGCAGCGTTGTGGGACAGCCAAGGGGGGATACGCAGTATTTT
TRBJ2-3 | TRBD2 | TRBV5-1 | 16 | . | CASSLASSGGPDTQYF | TGCGCCAGCAGCTTGGCGAGTAGCGGGGGCCCAGATACGCAGTATTTT
TRBJ2-3 | TRBD2 | TRBV2 | 11 | once | CASGRGDTQYF | TGTGCCAGCGGGAGGGGAGATACGCAGTATTTT
TRBJ1-4 | . | TRBV5-1 | 16 | . | CASSLMGRGEREKLFF | TGCGCCAGCAGCCTCATGGGGAGGGGAGAGCGTGAAAAACTGTTTTTT
TRBJ2-7 | TRBD2 | TRBV7-2 | 15 | . | CASSLVTSGDYEQYF | TGTGCCAGCAGCTTAGTAACTAGCGGAGACTACGAGCAGTACTTC
TRBJ2-5 | TRBD2 | TRBV18 | 17 | . | CASSPRTSGGGQETQYF | TGTGCCAGCTCACCAAGGACTAGCGGGGGGGGCCAAGAGACCCAGTACTTC
TRBJ1-5 | . | TRBV7-2 | 14 | . | CASSLRGAGQPQHF | TGTGCCAGCAGCCTACGAGGGGCAGGTCAGCCCCAGCATTTT
TRBJ2-2 | . | TRBV7-8 | 14 | . | CASSLGGSTGELFF | TGTGCCAGCAGCTTAGGAGGATCCACCGGGGAGCTGTTTTTT
TRBJ1-6 | . | TRBV6-1 | 14 | . | CASSEGTRDSPLHF | TGTGCCAGCAGTGAAGGGACAAGGGATTCACCCCTCCACTTT
TRBJ2-7 | . | TRBV7-2 | 13 | . | CASSQGIPYEQYF | TGTGCCAGCAGCCAGGGAATTCCCTACGAGCAGTACTTC
TRBJ2-1 | . | TRBV11-3 | 16 | . | CASSLGGLVPSNEQFF | TGTGCCAGCAGCTTAGGTGGGCTAGTTCCATCAAATGAGCAGTTCTTC
TRBJ2-3 | TRBD2 | TRBV7-2 | 16 | . | CASSLVAGGRKDTQYF | TGTGCCAGCAGCTTAGTGGCGGGGGGGCGTAAAGATACGCAGTATTTT
TRBJ2-5 | . | TRBV5-1 | 11 | . | CASSLEETQYF | TGCGCCAGCAGCCTAGAAGAGACCCAGTACTTC
TRBJ2-7 | . | TRBV30 | 14 | . | CAWSVRPSTLEQYF | TGTGCCTGGAGTGTAAGGCCATCGACCCTCGAGCAGTACTTC
TRBJ2-7 | . | TRBV5-1 | 15 | . | CASSSLQGIVSEQYF | TGCGCCAGCAGCTCATTACAGGGTATTGTTAGCGAGCAGTACTTC
TRBJ1-2 | . | TRBV2 | 14 | . | CASSEVEGRDGYTF | TGTGCCAGCAGTGAAGTAGAGGGCCGCGATGGCTACACCTTC
TRBJ1-4 | . | TRBV7-2 | 15 | . | CASSLTRTTNEKLFF | TGTGCCAGCAGCTTGACAAGAACAACTAATGAAAAACTGTTTTTT
TRBJ2-3 | . | TRBV18 | 14 | . | CASSPLAGPDTQYF | TGTGCCAGCTCACCCCTAGCCGGGCCAGATACGCAGTATTTT
TRBJ2-1 | . | TRBV2 | 14 | . | CASSILQWGDEQFF | TGTGCCAGCAGCATTCTACAGTGGGGGGATGAGCAGTTCTTC
TRBJ1-2 | TRBD1 | TRBV20-1 | 11 | . | CSASTGGSYTF | TGCAGTGCTTCGACAGGGGGGAGCTACACCTTC
TRBJ2-6 | . | TRBV2 | 17 | . | CASGIDRTISGANVLTF | TGTGCCAGCGGTATTGATCGGACTATCTCTGGGGCCAACGTCCTGACTTTC
TRBJ2-3 | . | TRBV5-1 | 16 | . | CASSLVSGGSTDTQYF | TGCGCCAGCAGCCTCGTGTCTGGCGGGAGCACAGATACGCAGTATTTT
TRBJ2-5 | . | TRBV5-1 | 13 | . | CASSLRLQETQYF | TGCGCCAGCAGCTTACGTCTCCAAGAGACCCAGTACTTC
TRBJ1-1 | . | TRBV7-8 | 14 | . | CASSLAGMNTEAFF | TGTGCCAGCAGCTTAGCAGGGATGAACACTGAAGCTTTCTTT
TRBJ2-7 | . | TRBV28 | 16 | . | CASSPGPARWAYEQYF | TGTGCCAGCAGTCCCGGGCCGGCGCGGTGGGCCTACGAGCAGTACTTC
TRBJ2-4 | TRBD2 | TRBV5-1 | 15 | . | CASSLDTASGSIQYF | TGCGCCAGCAGCTTGGACACTGCTAGCGGCAGCATTCAGTACTTC
TRBJ1-6 | TRBD1 | TRBV4-1 | 15 | . | CASTRDSQFNSPLHF | TGCGCCAGCACGCGGGACAGCCAGTTTAATTCACCCCTCCACTTT
TRBJ2-3 | TRBD2 | TRBV27 | 18 | . | CASSWRTSGGARGDTQYF | TGTGCCAGCAGTTGGCGGACTAGCGGGGGGGCAAGGGGAGATACGCAGTATTTT
TRBJ2-2 | TRBD1 | TRBV11-2 | 15 | once | CASSQRQGATGELFF | TGTGCCAGCAGCCAGCGACAGGGGGCGACCGGGGAGCTGTTTTTT
TRBJ2-2 | . | TRBV11-2 | 15 | . | CASSDRGSNTGELFF | TGTGCCAGCAGCGATCGGGGGTCGAACACCGGGGAGCTGTTTTTT
TRBJ1-5 | . | TRBV6-1 | 17 | . | CASSEVFSGLITQPQHF | TGTGCCAGCAGTGAAGTTTTTAGCGGACTGATTACGCAGCCCCAGCATTTT
TRBJ1-2 | TRBD1 | TRBV5-6 | 12 | . | CASSGQGVGYTF | TGTGCCAGCAGCGGACAGGGCGTTGGCTACACCTTC
TRBJ1-5 | . | TRBV30 | 13 | . | CAWNQARNQPQHF | TGTGCCTGGAACCAGGCTCGCAATCAGCCCCAGCATTTT